This T cell receptor beta chain was sequenced for a study of Graves' ophthalmopathy and Graves' hyperthyroidism. The CDR3 spans 18 residues. Trimming removed 3 bases from V and 2 bases from J, with 20 bases in between. CDR1 is ENHRY and CDR2 is SYGVKD in the germline V gene. TCR beta CDR3 amplification used RNA transcripts. After a first-round RT-PCR with HTBI primers, a second-round multiplex PCR was run. TCRdb fed the multiplex PCR reads into MiXCR, producing one record per CDR3 protein. The sample records over 150,000 distinct CDR3 sequences, less than 45% being singletons. The sample comprised peripheral blood. This TCR was sampled from a woman aged 40 to 50 with Graves' ophthalmopathy. The chain is built from TRBV10-3 and TRBJ1-5; a weak D match, TRBD1 (5 bases). Written as DNA, the CDR3 is TGTGCCATCAGTGAAGTTCCTGGGGGAAGGGGAGGCAATCAGCCCCAGCATTTT. It translates to CAISEVPGGRGGNQPQHF.